This T cell receptor beta chain emerged from a study of T-cell reconstitution after alpha-beta-depleted transplantation in children. Study-wide results and limits: The authors attributed T-cell counts and diversity one year after transplant mostly to newly produced T cells. In patients about two months after transplant, alpha-beta T cells reportedly arose from several hundred expanded graft clones.

A note on this clonotype: Its matching antigen is unknown. It may be a read error: a sequence one base away is much more abundant.

This CDR3 is built from 13 residues. Germline values: CDR1 MDHEN, CDR2 SYDVKM. The trim removed 5 bases at V and 13 bases at J, leaving 9 bases unmatched. TCRbeta library preparation incorporated unique molecular identifiers. TCRdb used MiXCR to reprocess the PCR reads, holding one entry per CDR3 protein. The data show 450,000 to 550,000 distinct CDR3 sequences, with 10% to 12% seen just once and approximately 14% held by the top ten. This receptor was taken from a female patient aged 2-9 years who had a stem cell transplant for aplastic anemia, so the T cells may come from the graft donor. The V call is TRBV28, the J call TRBJ2-1; 9 nucleotides line up with TRBD1. Sequences were derived from PBMCs, mostly from graft donor cells, sampled 180 days after TCRalphabeta/CD19-depleted stem cell transplant. The CDR3 region is CASSRRQGGDQFF. CDR3 DNA sequence: TGTGCCAGCAGTCGCCGACAGGGGGGTGACCAGTTCTTC.